This TCR beta chain was profiled in a study of blood T cells in healthy people across ages. Each donor had approximately 10 milliliters of peripheral blood drawn. This clonotype was detected ten times or more. A second PCR, run for about 7 to 11 cycles, used a sample-barcoded 5' primer plus a J-beta primer mix. TCRdb redid the calling of the 5' RACE reads with MiXCR, one entry per CDR3 protein. This sample yields 700,000 to 800,000 distinct CDR3 sequences, of which about 42% are seen a single time; less than 25% belongs to the top ten. The sequencing input was blood. The sequence derives from a woman in her sixties or seventies in good health.

The CDR3 loop reads CATSTKTGSTDTQYF. As DNA, the CDR3 is TGTGCCACCAGCACAAAGACAGGATCCACAGATACGCAGTATTTT. This rearrangement joins TRBV15 to TRBJ2-3; possible D gene TRBD1, 6 bases. V lost 4 bases to trimming and J lost 2 bases, with 13 bases between them. The germline V gene encodes CDR1 LNHNV and CDR2 YYDKDF (reference sequence). The CDR3 runs to 15 residues.